This T cell receptor (beta chain) was sequenced during a study of blood T cell repertoires in COVID-19. Across the whole study: The United States, Italy and Spain were the sources of the acute and convalescent COVID-19 samples.

This CDR3 is 14 amino acids long. V shed 1 base and J shed 8 bases, with 14 bases lying between them. Germline V gene lookup returns CDR1 SEHNR and CDR2 FQNEAQ (reference sequence). TCRdb's copy holds only in-frame clones and misses some; the assay was immunoSEQ multiplex PCR. Here the sample spans more than 95,000 clones, around 70% being singletons. The sequencing input was peripheral blood. V gene TRBV7-9 combines with J gene TRBJ1-2, with a weak D call TRBD1 (6 bases). The sequence derives from an elderly man with COVID-19, enrolled during active disease. CDR3 nucleotides: TGTGCCAGCAGCTTAGACAGGGATGCAAGCGGCTACACCTTC. This encodes CASSLDRDASGYTF.